These 21 T cell receptor beta chains share one sample of origin, sequenced in a study of identical twins. TCRdb itself ran the 5' RACE reads through MiXCR, one entry per CDR3 protein. The table lists under 900,000 distinct CDR3 sequences, about 12% of them singletons, with about 1.6% in the top ten. A further study also used this sample, focusing on yellow fever vaccine responses in identical twins.

Sequenced sample: PBMCs. Receptor source: a woman aged 18-29 years in good health.

This clonotype was detected a few times. The chain combines TRBV20-1 with TRBJ2-3; D is uncertain. Germline V gene lookup returns CDR1 DFQATT and CDR2 SNEGSKA (reference sequence). V was shortened by 0 bases and J by 8 bases, with 24 bases between the two germline ends. This CDR3 contains 17 residues. The CDR3 here is CSARDHPSRPAYLTQYF. The CDR3 DNA follows: TGCAGTGCTAGAGATCACCCCTCCCGGCCAGCCTATCTTACGCAGTATTTT.

The V gene is TRBV20-1, the J gene TRBJ1-5; possibly TRBD1 for D (5 bases). The CDR3 covers 13 residues. V lost 3 bases to trimming and J lost 5 bases, with 11 bases between them. Germline CDR1 reads DFQATT; CDR2 reads SNEGSKA (reference sequence). The CDR3 nucleotides are TGCAGTGCTAGGACAGAGATCGATCAGCCCCAGCATTTT. Translation gives CSARTEIDQPQHF.

CDR3 bases: TGTGCCAGCAGCTTGGGCGGCGACTTACAAGAGACCCAGTACTTC. Protein: CASSLGGDLQETQYF. The gene calls are TRBV5-4 and TRBJ2-5; D ambiguous. CDR3 size: 15 residues. The germline CDR1 and CDR2 sequences are SGHNT and YYREEE (reference sequence). Trimming stripped 0 bases from V and 2 bases from J, with 11 bases between.

This clonotype was found many times. The gene calls are TRBV7-9 and TRBJ2-7; TRBD1 agrees at 8 bases. The CDR3 is 15 residues long. The V gene end was trimmed by 6 bases and the J gene end by 1 base; junction bases not matched to a gene: 8. Germline CDR1 is SEHNR and CDR2 is FQNEAQ (reference sequence). CDR3: CASSQGGQVSYEQYF. The CDR3 nucleotides read TGTGCCAGCAGTCAAGGGGGACAGGTGTCCTACGAGCAGTACTTC.

This rearrangement joins TRBV28 to TRBJ1-5; TRBD1 is a possible D gene (5 bases). V gave up 4 bases and J gave up 4 bases, with 8 bases separating them. The CDR3 loop spans 13 amino acids. The germline V gene has CDR1 MDHEN and CDR2 SYDVKM. CDR3 loop: CASSWDGNQPQHF. The CDR3 region has the DNA TGTGCCAGCAGTTGGGACGGAAATCAGCCCCAGCATTTT. The complete variable domain, with remaining parts taken from reference TRBV28 and TRBJ1-5, reads DVKVTQSSRYLVKRTGEKVFLECVQDMDHENMFWYRQDPGLGLRLIYFSYDVKMKEKGDIPEGYSVSREKKERFSLILESASTNQTSMYLCASSWDGNQPQHFGDGTRLSIL.

This clonotype occurred a few times. CDR3 DNA: TGTGCCAGCAGCCGACGAGGGCAATACAATGAGCAGTTCTTC. It encodes CASSRRGQYNEQFF. The chain carries TRBV7-9 and TRBJ2-1; tentatively, D is TRBD2 (5 bases). The V and J ends lost 5 bases and 4 bases respectively, with 12 bases between them. Looked up from germline, CDR1 is SEHNR and CDR2 is FQNEAQ (reference sequence). The CDR3 consists of 14 residues.

This sequence joins TRBV27 and TRBJ2-2, with 14 bases lining up with TRBD2. Germline values: CDR1 MNHEY, CDR2 SMNVEV (reference sequence). V was clipped by 6 bases and J by 4 bases; unmatched bases: 4. The CDR3 extends over 16 amino acids. DNA of the CDR3: TGTGCCAGCAGACCTGGGACTAGCGGGGGCACCGGGGAGCTGTTTTTT. Translating gives CASRPGTSGGTGELFF.

The chain combines TRBV11-2 with TRBJ1-5, with a weak D call TRBD1 (5 bases). The germline V gene encodes CDR1 SGHAT and CDR2 FQNNGV. V was trimmed by 3 bases and J by 2 bases, leaving 17 bases between them. This CDR3 contains 17 residues. The CDR3 protein is CASSLGPPGIGNQPQHF. DNA of the CDR3: TGTGCCAGCAGCTTGGGACCCCCTGGAATAGGCAATCAGCCCCAGCATTTT.

This clonotype was recorded a few times. The gene calls are TRBV19 and TRBJ1-5; 7 nucleotides line up with TRBD1. In germline, CDR1 is LNHDA, CDR2 SQIVND (reference sequence). The CDR3 spans 14 residues. Losses at the gene ends were 6 bases for V and 7 bases for J; bases not matched to a gene: 9. The CDR3 loop is CASRKTGVGQPQHF. The DNA for the CDR3 is TGTGCCAGTAGGAAAACAGGGGTCGGCCAGCCCCAGCATTTT.

This clonotype was counted only a few times. This chain links TRBV5-1 with TRBJ2-5, with TRBD2 matching over 8 bases. CDR3 length: 17 amino acids. Germline V gene sequence: CDR1 SGHRS, CDR2 YFSETQ. Germline trimming cut 1 base from V and 6 bases from J; bases unmatched to any gene: 14. CDR3 nucleotide sequence: TGCGCCAGCAGCTTGAACGGGAGGGCCTTCTCTGGCAAGACCCAGTACTTC. This encodes CASSLNGRAFSGKTQYF.

V is TRBV10-3 and J is TRBJ2-5; unclear D gene. Germline values: CDR1 ENHRY, CDR2 SYGVKD. CDR3 length: 12 amino acids. Trimming removed 8 bases from V and 1 base from J, with 8 bases in between. In nucleotides, the CDR3 is TGTGCCATCTCGGCCACCCAAGAGACCCAGTACTTC. It yields the protein CAISATQETQYF.

This clonotype was observed at least ten times. The CDR3 nucleotides read TGTGCCACCAGTGATTTCTACGAGCAGTACTTC. This sequence encodes CATSDFYEQYF. The rearrangement joins TRBV24-1 to TRBJ2-7; D remains ambiguous. CDR1 is KGHDR and CDR2 is SFDVKD in the germline V gene. The CDR3 sequence is 11 residues long. V lost 1 base, J lost 3 bases, and 0 bases lay in between.

The chain recombines TRBV20-1 with TRBJ1-1; tentatively, D is TRBD1 (6 bases). Germline V gene lookup returns CDR1 DFQATT and CDR2 SNEGSKA (reference sequence). This CDR3 contains 15 residues. V was cut by 6 bases and J by 0 bases, with 17 bases left in between. The CDR3, as DNA: TGCAGTGCAAAAGCGGGGGGCCATTTGAACACTGAAGCTTTCTTT. Its translation: CSAKAGGHLNTEAFF.

The rearrangement uses TRBV10-3 and TRBJ2-7; 7 bases fit TRBD1. The CDR3 extends over 12 amino acids. J was trimmed by 6 bases and V by 6 bases; bases with no gene match: 5. Germline V gene data show CDR1 as ENHRY and CDR2 as SYGVKD. Written as DNA, the CDR3 is TGTGCCATCAGCCAAACAGGGGCCGAGCAGTACGTC. Amino acids: CAISQTGAEQYV.

This clonotype was recorded at least ten times. This chain links TRBV5-1 with TRBJ2-2; D perhaps matches TRBD2 (6 bases). The CDR3 sequence is 14 residues long. Germline CDR1 and CDR2: SGHRS and YFSETQ. Deletions cut 4 bases from V and 2 bases from J, with 9 bases between. The chain's CDR3 is CASSPGGNTGELFF. The CDR3 nucleotides read TGCGCCAGCAGCCCCGGGGGTAACACCGGGGAGCTGTTTTTT.

This clonotype was recorded a few times. The CDR3 loop is CASSFSGMRETQYF. The DNA for the CDR3 is TGTGCCAGCAGTTTTTCCGGGATGAGAGAGACCCAGTACTTC. The gene calls are TRBV28 and TRBJ2-5; D is possibly TRBD2 (5 bases). The CDR3 is 14 residues long. CDR1 and CDR2 (germline): MDHEN, SYDVKM. V lost 3 bases to trimming and J lost 4 bases, with 12 bases between them.

J is TRBJ2-3 and V is TRBV9; 11 nucleotides agree with TRBD1. From germline, CDR1 is SGDLS and CDR2 YYNGEE. This CDR3 spans 16 amino acids. Unmatched junction bases numbered 7, after V lost 4 bases and J lost 3 bases. CDR3 amino acids: CASSSFRDRGTDTQYF. The CDR3 DNA is TGTGCCAGCAGCTCCTTCCGGGACAGGGGGACAGATACGCAGTATTTT.

CDR3 DNA: TGTGCCAGCAGCTCTCGTCCGGAGGGCCCCTACAATGAGCAGTTCTTC. This gives the protein CASSSRPEGPYNEQFF. The J gene is TRBJ2-1, the V gene TRBV7-6; possibly TRBD2 for D (6 bases). The CDR3 is made up of 16 amino acids. CDR1 is SGHVS, CDR2 FNYEAQ, per germline. V lost 4 bases and J lost 2, with 15 bases in between.

Here the CDR3 reads CASSETTSYEQYV. DNA of the CDR3: TGTGCCAGCAGCGAGACGACGTCCTACGAGCAGTACGTC. The V and J genes are TRBV6-1 and TRBJ2-7; D gene unclear. The ends were cut back, 6 bases at V and 1 base at J, with 10 bases in the middle. This CDR3 is built from 13 residues. Germline CDR1 is MNHNS and CDR2 is SASEGT.

This clonotype has just a few counts. The chain carries TRBV6-2 or TRBV6-3 and TRBJ1-2, with a tentative D call TRBD1 (6 bases). Germline CDR1 reads MNHEY; CDR2 reads SVGEGT. CDR3 length equals 15 residues. V was shortened by 8 bases and J by 3 bases, with 19 bases between the two germline ends. CDR3 sequence reads: CASSDRTPGYYGYTF. The DNA of the CDR3 is TGTGCCAGCTCCGACAGGACACCAGGGTACTATGGCTACACCTTC.

The chain is built from TRBV5-1 and TRBJ2-1, with 7 bases matching TRBD1. The germline V gene has CDR1 SGHRS and CDR2 YFSETQ. J gave up 13 bases and V 0 bases, and 7 bases lay outside the gene matches. The CDR3 has 13 amino acids. Here the CDR3 DNA reads TGCGCCAGCAGCTTGGGACAGGGTGGGTTACAGTTCTTC. Its protein is CASSLGQGGLQFF.